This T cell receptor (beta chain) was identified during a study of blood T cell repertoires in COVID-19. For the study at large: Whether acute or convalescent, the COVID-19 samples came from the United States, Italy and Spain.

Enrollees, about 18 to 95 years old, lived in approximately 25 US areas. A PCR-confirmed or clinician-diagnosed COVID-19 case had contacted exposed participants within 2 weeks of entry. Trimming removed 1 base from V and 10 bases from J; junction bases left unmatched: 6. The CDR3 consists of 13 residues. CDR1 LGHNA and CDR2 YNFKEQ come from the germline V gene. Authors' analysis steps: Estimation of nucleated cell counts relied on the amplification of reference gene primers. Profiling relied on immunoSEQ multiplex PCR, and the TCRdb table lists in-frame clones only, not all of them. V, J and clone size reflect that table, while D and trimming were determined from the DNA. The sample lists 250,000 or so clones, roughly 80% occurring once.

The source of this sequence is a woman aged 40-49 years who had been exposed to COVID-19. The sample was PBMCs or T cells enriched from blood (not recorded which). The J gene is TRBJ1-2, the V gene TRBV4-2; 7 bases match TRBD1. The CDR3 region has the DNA TGTGCCAGCAGCCAAGTAGACAGGGTGGTCTACACCTTC. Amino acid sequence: CASSQVDRVVYTF.